Given below is one T cell receptor beta chain in context. Antigen specificity is unknown. The source of the sample is a study of shared clonotypes between healthy human individuals. Study-wide context: Participating donors consisted of two women and a few men aged 18 to 49.

The study, taken as a whole, reports: Unshared clonotypes carried lower generation probabilities than those common to all four donors. The naive CD4 repertoires of a few donors were compared, and around 5% of clonotypes were shared.

Template for every sorted-subset replicate PCR totaled approximately 200 ng DNA, some 30,000 T cell genomes. TCRdb keeps only in-frame clones here, not all; method: immunoSEQ multiplex PCR. The table has more than 550,000 clones, approximately 72% seen once. Germline V gives CDR1 LNHNV, CDR2 YYDKDF (reference sequence). V was pared by 0 bases and J by 8 bases, with 7 bases of the junction left unmatched. This CDR3 region has 15 residues. The sample comprised memory CD4+ T cells sorted from blood. The subset: CD45RA-negative fraction. This TCR came from a woman between 25 and 40 years old in good health. This chain links TRBV15 with TRBJ2-5, with 9 bases identical to TRBD2. CDR3 residues: CATSRDGLAGTTQYF. The DNA for the CDR3 is TGTGCCACCAGCAGAGATGGGCTAGCGGGGACAACCCAGTACTTC.